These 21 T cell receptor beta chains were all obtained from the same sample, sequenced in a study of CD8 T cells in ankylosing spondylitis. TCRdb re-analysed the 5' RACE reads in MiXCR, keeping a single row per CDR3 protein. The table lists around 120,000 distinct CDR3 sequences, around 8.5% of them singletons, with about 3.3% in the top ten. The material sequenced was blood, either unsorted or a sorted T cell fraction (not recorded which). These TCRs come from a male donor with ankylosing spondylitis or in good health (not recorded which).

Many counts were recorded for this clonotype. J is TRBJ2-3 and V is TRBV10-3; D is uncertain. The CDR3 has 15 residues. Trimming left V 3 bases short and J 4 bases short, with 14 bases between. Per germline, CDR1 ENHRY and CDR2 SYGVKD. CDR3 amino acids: CAISDSATISDTQYF. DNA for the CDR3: TGTGCCATCAGTGATTCGGCCACGATCTCAGATACGCAGTATTTT.

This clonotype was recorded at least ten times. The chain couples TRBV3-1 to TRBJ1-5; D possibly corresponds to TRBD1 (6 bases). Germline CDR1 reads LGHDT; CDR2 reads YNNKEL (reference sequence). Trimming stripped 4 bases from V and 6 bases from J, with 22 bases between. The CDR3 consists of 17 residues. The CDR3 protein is CASSPGVRGSSGQPQHF. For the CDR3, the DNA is TGTGCCAGCAGCCCCGGGGTCAGGGGCTCTTCGGGTCAGCCCCAGCATTTT.

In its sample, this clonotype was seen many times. This CDR3 is CASSQVDLAGFYNEQFF. The CDR3 DNA sequence: TGCGCCAGCAGCCAAGTCGATTTAGCGGGATTCTACAATGAGCAGTTCTTC. This chain joins TRBV4-3 and TRBJ2-1, with 8 bases that match TRBD2. Germline V CDR1 and CDR2: LGHNA, YSLEER. There are 17 residues in the CDR3. Germline trimming cut 1 base from V and 3 bases from J; bases unmatched to any gene: 8.

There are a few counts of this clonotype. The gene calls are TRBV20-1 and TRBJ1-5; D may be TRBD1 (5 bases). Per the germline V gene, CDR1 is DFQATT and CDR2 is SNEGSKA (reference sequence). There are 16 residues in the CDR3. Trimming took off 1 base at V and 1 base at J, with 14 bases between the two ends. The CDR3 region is CSARAVLGASNQPQHF. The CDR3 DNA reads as TGCAGTGCTAGAGCGGTCTTAGGGGCGAGCAATCAGCCCCAGCATTTT.

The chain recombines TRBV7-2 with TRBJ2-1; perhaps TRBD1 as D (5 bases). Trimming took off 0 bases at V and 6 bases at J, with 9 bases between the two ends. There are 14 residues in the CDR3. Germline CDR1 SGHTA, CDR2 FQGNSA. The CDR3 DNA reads TGTGCCAGCAGCTTAGCTATCCAGGGCAATGAGCAGTTCTTC. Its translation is CASSLAIQGNEQFF.

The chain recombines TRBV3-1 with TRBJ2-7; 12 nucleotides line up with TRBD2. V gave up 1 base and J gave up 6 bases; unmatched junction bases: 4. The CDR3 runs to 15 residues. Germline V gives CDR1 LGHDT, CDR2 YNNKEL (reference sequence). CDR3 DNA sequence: TGTGCCAGCAGCCAAGGACTAGCGGGAGTCGGCGAGCAGTACTTC. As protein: CASSQGLAGVGEQYF.

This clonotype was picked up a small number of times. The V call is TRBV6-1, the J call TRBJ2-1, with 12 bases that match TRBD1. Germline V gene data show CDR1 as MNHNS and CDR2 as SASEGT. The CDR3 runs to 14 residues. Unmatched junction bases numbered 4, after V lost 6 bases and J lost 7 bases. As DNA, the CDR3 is TGTGCCAGCAGCCGGGACAGGGGGCTAAATGAGCAGTTCTTC. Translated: CASSRDRGLNEQFF.

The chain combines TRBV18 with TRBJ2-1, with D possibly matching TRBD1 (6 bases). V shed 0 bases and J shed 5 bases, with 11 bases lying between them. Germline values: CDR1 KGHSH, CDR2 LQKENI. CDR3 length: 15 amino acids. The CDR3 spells CASSPPQGTNNEQFF. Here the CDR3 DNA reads TGTGCCAGCTCACCACCACAGGGAACTAACAATGAGCAGTTCTTC.

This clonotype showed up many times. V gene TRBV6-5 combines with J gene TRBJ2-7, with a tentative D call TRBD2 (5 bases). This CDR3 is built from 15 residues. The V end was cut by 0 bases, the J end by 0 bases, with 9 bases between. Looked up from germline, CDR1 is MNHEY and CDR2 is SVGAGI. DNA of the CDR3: TGTGCCAGCAGTTACTCTTTCGCGGGCTCCTACGAGCAGTACTTC. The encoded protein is CASSYSFAGSYEQYF.

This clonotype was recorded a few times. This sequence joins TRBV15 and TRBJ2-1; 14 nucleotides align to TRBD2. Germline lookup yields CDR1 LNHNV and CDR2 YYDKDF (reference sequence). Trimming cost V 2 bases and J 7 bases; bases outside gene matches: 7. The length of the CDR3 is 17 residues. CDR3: CATSRWDGLAGGNEQFF. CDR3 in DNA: TGTGCCACCAGCAGATGGGACGGACTAGCGGGAGGTAATGAGCAGTTCTTC.

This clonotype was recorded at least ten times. CDR3 coding DNA: TGTGCCAGCAGCTGGGACAGGGCCGGTGAGCAGTTCTTC. It specifies CASSWDRAGEQFF. The rearrangement links TRBV5-5 to TRBJ2-1; TRBD1 matches 9 bases. Germline-derived CDR1 and CDR2 are SGHKS and YYEKEE (reference sequence). The CDR3 runs 13 residues. J was trimmed by 9 bases and V by 3 bases; bases with no gene match: 4.

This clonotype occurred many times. The CDR3 protein is CASSYSPRAGELFF. The CDR3 DNA reads TGTGCCAGCAGTTACTCGCCGAGGGCCGGGGAGCTGTTTTTT. V is TRBV6-2 or TRBV6-3 and J is TRBJ2-2, with TRBD2 as a possible D gene (5 bases). Per germline, CDR1 MNHEY and CDR2 SVGEGT. Trimming removed 0 bases from V and 6 bases from J, with 8 bases in between. This CDR3 region has 14 residues.

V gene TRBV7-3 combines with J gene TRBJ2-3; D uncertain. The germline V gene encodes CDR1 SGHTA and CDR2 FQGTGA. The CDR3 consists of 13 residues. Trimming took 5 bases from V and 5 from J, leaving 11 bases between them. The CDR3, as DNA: TGTGCCAGCAGCGTCTTTAAGGGAGATACGCAGTATTTT. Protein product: CASSVFKGDTQYF.

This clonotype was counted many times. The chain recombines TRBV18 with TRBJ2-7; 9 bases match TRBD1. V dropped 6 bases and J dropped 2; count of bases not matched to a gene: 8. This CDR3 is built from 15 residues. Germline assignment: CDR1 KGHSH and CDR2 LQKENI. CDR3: CASSKGQGTTYEQYF. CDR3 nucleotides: TGTGCCAGCTCCAAGGGACAGGGTACTACCTACGAGCAGTACTTC.

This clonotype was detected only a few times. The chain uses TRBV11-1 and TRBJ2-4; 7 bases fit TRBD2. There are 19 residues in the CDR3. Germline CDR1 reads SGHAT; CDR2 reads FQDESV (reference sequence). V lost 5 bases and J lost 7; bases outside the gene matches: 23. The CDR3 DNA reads TGTGCCAGCAGCGCACTTAGGAGCTCAGCGGGATCTCTCCGGAACATTCAGTACTTC. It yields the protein CASSALRSSAGSLRNIQYF.

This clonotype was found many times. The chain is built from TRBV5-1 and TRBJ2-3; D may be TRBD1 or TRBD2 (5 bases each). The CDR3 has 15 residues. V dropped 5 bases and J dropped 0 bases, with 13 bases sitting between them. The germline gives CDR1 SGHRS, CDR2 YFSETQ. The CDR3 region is CASRRDGASTDTQYF. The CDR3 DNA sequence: TGCGCCAGCAGACGGGACGGAGCTAGCACAGATACGCAGTATTTT.

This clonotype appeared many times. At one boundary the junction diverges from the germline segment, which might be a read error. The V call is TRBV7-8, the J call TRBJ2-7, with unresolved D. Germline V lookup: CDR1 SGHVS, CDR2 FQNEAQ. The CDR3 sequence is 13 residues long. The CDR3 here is CASSPSWSTELDF. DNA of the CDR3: TGTGCCAGCAGCCCCTCGTGGAGTACGGAGCTGGACTTC.

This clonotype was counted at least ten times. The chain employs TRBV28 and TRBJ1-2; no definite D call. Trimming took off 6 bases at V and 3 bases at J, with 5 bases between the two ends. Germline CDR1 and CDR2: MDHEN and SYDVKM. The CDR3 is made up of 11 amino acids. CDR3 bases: TGTGCCAGCAGCAACCACTATGGCTACACCTTC. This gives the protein CASSNHYGYTF.

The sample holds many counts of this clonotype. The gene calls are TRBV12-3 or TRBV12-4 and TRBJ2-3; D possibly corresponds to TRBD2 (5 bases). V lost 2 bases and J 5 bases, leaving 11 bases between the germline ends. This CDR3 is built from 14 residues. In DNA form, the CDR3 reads TGTGCCAGCAGTTTAAGTCTAGCCGGAGATACGCAGTATTTT. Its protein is CASSLSLAGDTQYF.

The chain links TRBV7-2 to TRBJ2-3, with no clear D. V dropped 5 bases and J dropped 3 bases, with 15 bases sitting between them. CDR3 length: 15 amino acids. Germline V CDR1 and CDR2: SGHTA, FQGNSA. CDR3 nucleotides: TGTGCCAGCAGCCCCCGGCGCGGCCCTACAGATACGCAGTATTTT. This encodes CASSPRRGPTDTQYF.

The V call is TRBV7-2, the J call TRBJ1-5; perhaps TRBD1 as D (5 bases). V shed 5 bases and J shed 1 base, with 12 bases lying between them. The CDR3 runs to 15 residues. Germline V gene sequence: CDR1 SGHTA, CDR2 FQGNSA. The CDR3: CASSPEGASNQPQHF. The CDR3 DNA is TGTGCCAGCAGCCCCGAAGGGGCGAGCAATCAGCCCCAGCATTTT.